The 5 T cell receptor beta chains below come from one sample, sequenced in a study of blood T cell repertoires in COVID-19. Repertoires were generated with immunoSEQ multiplex PCR, while TCRdb's copy carries only in-frame clones and drops some. Altogether some 530,000 clones are present, approximately 91% being singletons, with the ten largest covering around 7.9%. Sequenced input: PBMCs or T cells enriched from blood (not recorded which). Source of these receptors: a woman aged 60-75 years who had recovered from COVID-19.

The gene calls are TRBV19 and TRBJ2-1; 9 bases align to TRBD2. Germline V gene sequence: CDR1 LNHDA, CDR2 SQIVND (reference sequence). Unmatched junction bases numbered 4, after V lost 5 bases and J lost 5 bases. The CDR3 sequence is 14 residues long. The CDR3 coding sequence is TGTGCCAGTAGTGGGCGGGGGGGCCACAATGAGCAGTTCTTC. Its protein is CASSGRGGHNEQFF.

In its sample, this clone was seen a few times. The V gene is TRBV30, the J gene TRBJ2-2; 7 bases align to TRBD1. Germline CDR1 and CDR2: GTSNPN and SVGIG (reference sequence). The J segment lost 4 bases and the V segment lost 3 bases, leaving 2 bases of the junction unmatched. CDR3 length equals 13 residues. The DNA for the CDR3 is TGTGCCTGGAGGACAGGGTCCACCGGGGAGCTGTTTTTT. As protein: CAWRTGSTGELFF.

The chain couples TRBV19 to TRBJ1-3, with D hard to call. Trimming removed 3 bases at V and 0 bases at J, with 9 bases between. This CDR3 spans 15 amino acids. Germline loops: CDR1 LNHDA, CDR2 SQIVND (reference sequence). CDR3 protein: CASSITVFSGNTIYF. As DNA, the CDR3 is TGTGCCAGTAGTATTACAGTCTTCTCTGGAAACACCATATATTTT.

This clone has at least ten counts. This chain joins TRBV24-1 and TRBJ2-1; D remains ambiguous. V shed 4 bases and J shed 0 bases, with 6 bases lying between them. The germline gives CDR1 KGHDR, CDR2 SFDVKD. This CDR3 has 14 amino acids. The chain's CDR3 is CATSDKSSYNEQFF. The DNA of the CDR3 is TGTGCCACCAGTGACAAGAGCTCCTACAATGAGCAGTTCTTC.

The rearrangement joins TRBV6-5 to TRBJ1-6; D call uncertain. From germline, CDR1 is MNHEY and CDR2 SVGAGI. V was clipped by 1 base and J by 9 bases, with 4 bases between them. The CDR3 is 12 residues long. The CDR3 bases are TGTGCCAGCAGTTACTTATTTTCACCCCTCCACTTT. Encoded protein: CASSYLFSPLHF.